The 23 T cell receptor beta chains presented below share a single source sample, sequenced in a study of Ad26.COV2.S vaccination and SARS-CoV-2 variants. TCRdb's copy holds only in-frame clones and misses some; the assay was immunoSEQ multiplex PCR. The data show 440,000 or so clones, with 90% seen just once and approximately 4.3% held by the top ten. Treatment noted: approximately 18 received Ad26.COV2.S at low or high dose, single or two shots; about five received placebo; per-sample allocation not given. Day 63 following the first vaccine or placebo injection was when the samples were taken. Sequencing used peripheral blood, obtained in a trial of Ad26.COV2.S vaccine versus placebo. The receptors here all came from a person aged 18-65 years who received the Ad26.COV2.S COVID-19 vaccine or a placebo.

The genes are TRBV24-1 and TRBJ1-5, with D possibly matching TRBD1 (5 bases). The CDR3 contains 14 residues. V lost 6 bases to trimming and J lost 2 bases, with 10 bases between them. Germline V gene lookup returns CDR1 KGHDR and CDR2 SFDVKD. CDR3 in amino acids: CATSLGGGNQPQHF. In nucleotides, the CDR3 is TGTGCCACCAGTTTGGGGGGTGGCAATCAGCCCCAGCATTTT.

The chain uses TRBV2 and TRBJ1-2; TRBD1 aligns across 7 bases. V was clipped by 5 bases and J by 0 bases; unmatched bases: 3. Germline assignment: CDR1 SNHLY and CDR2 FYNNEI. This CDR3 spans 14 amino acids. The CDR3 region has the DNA TGTGCCAGCAGTCTCGGGACAGCTAACTATGGCTACACCTTC. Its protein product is CASSLGTANYGYTF.

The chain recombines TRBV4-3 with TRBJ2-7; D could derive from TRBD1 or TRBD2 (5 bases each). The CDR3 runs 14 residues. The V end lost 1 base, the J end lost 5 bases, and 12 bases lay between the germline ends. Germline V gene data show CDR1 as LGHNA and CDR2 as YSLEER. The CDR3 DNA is TGCGCCAGCAGCCAAGGGGCAGGGAGCAACGAGCAGTACTTC. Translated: CASSQGAGSNEQYF.

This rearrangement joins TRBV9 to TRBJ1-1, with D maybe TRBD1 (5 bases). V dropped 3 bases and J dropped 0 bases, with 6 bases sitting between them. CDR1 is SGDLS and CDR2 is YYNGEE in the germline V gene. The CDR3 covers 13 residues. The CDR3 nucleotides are TGTGCCAGCAGCGGGGGGATGAACACTGAAGCTTTCTTT. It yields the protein CASSGGMNTEAFF.

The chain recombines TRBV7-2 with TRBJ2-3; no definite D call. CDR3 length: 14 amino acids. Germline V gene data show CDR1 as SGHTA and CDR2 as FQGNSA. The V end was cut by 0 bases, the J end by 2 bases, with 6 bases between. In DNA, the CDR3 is TGTGCCAGCAGCTTAGCCGGTCACACAGATACGCAGTATTTT. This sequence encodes CASSLAGHTDTQYF.

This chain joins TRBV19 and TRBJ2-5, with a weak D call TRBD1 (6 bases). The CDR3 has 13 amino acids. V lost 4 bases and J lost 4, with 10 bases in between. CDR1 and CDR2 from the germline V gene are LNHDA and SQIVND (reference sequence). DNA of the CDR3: TGTGCCAGTAGTAGTCCCAGGGGAGAGACCCAGTACTTC. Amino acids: CASSSPRGETQYF.

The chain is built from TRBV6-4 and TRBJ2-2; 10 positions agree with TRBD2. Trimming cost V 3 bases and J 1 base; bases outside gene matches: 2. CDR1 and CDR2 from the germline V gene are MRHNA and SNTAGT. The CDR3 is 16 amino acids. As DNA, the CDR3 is TGTGCCAGCAGTGAGAGCGGGAGGGAGAACACCGGGGAGCTGTTTTTT. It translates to CASSESGRENTGELFF.

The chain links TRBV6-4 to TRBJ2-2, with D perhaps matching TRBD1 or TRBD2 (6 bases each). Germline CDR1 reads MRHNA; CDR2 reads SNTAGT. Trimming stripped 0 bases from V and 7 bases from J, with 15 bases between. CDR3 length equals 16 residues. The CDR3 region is CASSDSGGLANGELFF. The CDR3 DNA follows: TGTGCCAGCAGTGACTCTGGGGGCCTAGCGAACGGGGAGCTGTTTTTT.

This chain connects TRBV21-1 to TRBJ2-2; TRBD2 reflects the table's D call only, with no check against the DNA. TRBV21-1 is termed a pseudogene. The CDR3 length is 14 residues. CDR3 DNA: TGTGCCAGCAGCAAATCGCGGGGCACCGGGGAGCTGTTTTTT. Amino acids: CASSKSRGTGELFF.

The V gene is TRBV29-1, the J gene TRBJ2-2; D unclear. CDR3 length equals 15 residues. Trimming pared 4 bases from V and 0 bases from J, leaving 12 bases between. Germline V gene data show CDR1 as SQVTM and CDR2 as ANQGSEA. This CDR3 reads CSVGFTAANTGELFF. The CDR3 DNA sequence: TGCAGCGTTGGATTCACGGCTGCGAACACCGGGGAGCTGTTTTTT.

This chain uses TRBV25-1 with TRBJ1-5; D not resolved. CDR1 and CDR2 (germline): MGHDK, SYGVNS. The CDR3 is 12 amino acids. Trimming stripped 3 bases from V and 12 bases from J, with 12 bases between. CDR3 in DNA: TGTGCCAGCAGTGACCGTGACGGTCGCCAGCATTTT. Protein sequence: CASSDRDGRQHF. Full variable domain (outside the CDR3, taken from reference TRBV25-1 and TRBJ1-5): EADIYQTPRYLVIGTGKKITLECSQTMGHDKMYWYQQDPGMELHLIHYSYGVNSTEKGDLSSESTVSRIRTEHFPLTLESARPSHTSQYLCASSDRDGRQHFGDGTRLSIL.

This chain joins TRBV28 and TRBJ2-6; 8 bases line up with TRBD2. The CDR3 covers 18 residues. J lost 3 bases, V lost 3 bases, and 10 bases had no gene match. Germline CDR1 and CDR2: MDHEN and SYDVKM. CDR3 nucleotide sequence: TGTGCCAGCAGTTTGTATATTCGGGGGGGCGGTGGGGCCAACGTCCTGACTTTC. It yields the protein CASSLYIRGGGGANVLTF.

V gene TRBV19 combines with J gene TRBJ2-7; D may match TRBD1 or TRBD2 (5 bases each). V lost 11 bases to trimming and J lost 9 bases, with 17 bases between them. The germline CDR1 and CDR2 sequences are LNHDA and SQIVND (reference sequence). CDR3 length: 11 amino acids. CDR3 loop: CASMGVCVQYF. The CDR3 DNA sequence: TGTGCCTCGATGGGGGTTTGTGTGCAGTACTTC.

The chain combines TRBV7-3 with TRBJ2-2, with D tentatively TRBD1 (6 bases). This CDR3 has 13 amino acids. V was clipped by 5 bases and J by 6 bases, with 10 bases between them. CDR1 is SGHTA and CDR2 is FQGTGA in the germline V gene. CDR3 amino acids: CASSKDRPGELFF. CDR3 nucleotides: TGTGCCAGCAGCAAAGACAGGCCCGGGGAGCTGTTTTTT.

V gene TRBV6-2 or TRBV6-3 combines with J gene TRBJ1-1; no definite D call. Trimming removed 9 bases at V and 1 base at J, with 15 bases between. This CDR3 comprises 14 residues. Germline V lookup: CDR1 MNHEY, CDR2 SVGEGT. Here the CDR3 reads CASSRYSPNTEAFF. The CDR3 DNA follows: TGTGCCAGTAGTCGGTACAGCCCGAACACTGAAGCTTTCTTT.

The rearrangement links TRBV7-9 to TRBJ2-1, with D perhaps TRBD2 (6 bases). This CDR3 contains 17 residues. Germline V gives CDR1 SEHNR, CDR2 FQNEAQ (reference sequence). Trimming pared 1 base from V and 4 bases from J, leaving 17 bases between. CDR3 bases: TGTGCCAGCAGCTTAGGGTCAGTTAGTAGCGGTTACAATGAGCAGTTCTTC. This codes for CASSLGSVSSGYNEQFF.

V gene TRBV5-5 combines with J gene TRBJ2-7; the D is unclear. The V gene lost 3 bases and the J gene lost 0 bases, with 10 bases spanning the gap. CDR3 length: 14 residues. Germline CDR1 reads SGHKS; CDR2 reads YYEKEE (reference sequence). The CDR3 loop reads CASSWDVSSYEQYF. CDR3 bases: TGTGCCAGCAGCTGGGATGTGAGCTCCTACGAGCAGTACTTC.

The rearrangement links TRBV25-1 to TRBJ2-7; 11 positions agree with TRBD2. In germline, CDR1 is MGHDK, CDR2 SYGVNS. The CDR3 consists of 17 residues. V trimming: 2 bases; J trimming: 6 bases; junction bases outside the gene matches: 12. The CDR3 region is CASSEPYIAGGPPEQYF. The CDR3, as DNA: TGTGCCAGCAGTGAACCATATATAGCGGGAGGGCCCCCCGAGCAGTACTTC.

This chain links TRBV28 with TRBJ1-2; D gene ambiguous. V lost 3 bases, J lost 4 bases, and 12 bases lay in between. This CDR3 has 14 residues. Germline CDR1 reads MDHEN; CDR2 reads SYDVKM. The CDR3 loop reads CASSFGRAGYGYTF. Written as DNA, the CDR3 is TGTGCCAGCAGTTTTGGAAGGGCCGGCTATGGCTACACCTTC.

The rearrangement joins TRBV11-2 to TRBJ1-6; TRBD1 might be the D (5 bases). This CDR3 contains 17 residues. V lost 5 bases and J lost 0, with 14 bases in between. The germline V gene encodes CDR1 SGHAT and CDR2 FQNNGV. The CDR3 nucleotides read TGTGCCAGCAGCGCGGGGACTTTTCGCTCCTATAATTCACCCCTCCACTTT. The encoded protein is CASSAGTFRSYNSPLHF.

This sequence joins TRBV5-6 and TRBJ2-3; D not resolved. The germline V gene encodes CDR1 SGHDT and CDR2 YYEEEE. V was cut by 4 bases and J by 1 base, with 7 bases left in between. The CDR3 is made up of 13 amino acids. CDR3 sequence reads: CASSRVGTDTQYF. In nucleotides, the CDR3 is TGTGCCAGCAGCAGAGTCGGCACAGATACGCAGTATTTT. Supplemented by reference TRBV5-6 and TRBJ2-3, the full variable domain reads DAGVTQSPTHLIKTRGQQVTLRCSPKSGHDTVSWYQQALGQGPQFIFQYYEEEERQRGNFPDRFSGHQFPNYSSELNVNALLLGDSALYLCASSRVGTDTQYFGPGTRLTVL.

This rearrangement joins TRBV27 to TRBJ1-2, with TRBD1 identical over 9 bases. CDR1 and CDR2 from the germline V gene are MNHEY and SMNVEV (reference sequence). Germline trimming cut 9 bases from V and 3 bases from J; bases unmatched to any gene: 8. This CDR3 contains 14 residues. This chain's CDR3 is CASKQGAQDYGYTF. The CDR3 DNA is TGTGCCAGTAAACAGGGGGCGCAGGACTATGGCTACACCTTC.

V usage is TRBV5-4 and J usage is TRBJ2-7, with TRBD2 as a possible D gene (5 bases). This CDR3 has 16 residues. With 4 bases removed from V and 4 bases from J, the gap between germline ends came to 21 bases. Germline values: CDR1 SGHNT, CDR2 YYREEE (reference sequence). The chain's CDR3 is CASSAGPGLEVYEQYF. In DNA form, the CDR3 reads TGTGCCAGCAGCGCAGGACCAGGACTCGAAGTTTACGAGCAGTACTTC.